A single sample is the source of the 20 T cell receptor beta chains below, sequenced in a study of T cells in Graves' hyperthyroidism and ophthalmopathy. Regions amplified from RNA transcripts were the TCR beta CDR3 regions. TCR CDR3 underwent first-round RT-PCR with the HTBI primer set. From the multiplex PCR reads, TCRdb called clonotypes with MiXCR, one entry per CDR3 protein. The data contain nearly 600,000 distinct CDR3 sequences, approximately 14% of them seen just once; the ten biggest clones take up more than 4.5%. Sequencing used blood. All receptors derive from a woman aged 25 to 39 with Graves' hyperthyroidism that later progressed to Graves' ophthalmopathy.

This sequence joins TRBV5-6 and TRBJ2-7, with D uncertain. CDR1 is SGHDT and CDR2 is YYEEEE in the germline V gene. V dropped 0 bases and J dropped 2 bases, with 18 bases sitting between them. This CDR3 is 17 amino acids long. The CDR3 loop reads CASSLVGFDVSTYEQYF. The CDR3 DNA is TGTGCCAGCAGCTTGGTAGGGTTCGATGTTTCTACCTACGAGCAGTACTTC.

Notes on this clonotype: A read error is possible here, since a much larger clone lies one base away. As the CDR3 is not closed by the conserved phenylalanine or tryptophan, this likely results from a read error. The J gene is TRBJ1-1, the V gene TRBV30; unclear D gene. The V end lost 1 base, the J end lost 1 base, and 4 bases lay between the germline ends. The germline V gene encodes CDR1 GTSNPN and CDR2 SVGIG (reference sequence). This CDR3 contains 12 residues. The CDR3 DNA follows: TGTGCCTGGAGTGGACAGAACACTGAAGCTTTCATT. The encoded protein is CAWSGQNTEAFI.

This clonotype was recorded many times. J is TRBJ2-1 and V is TRBV28; D is perhaps TRBD1 (6 bases). CDR3 length equals 15 residues. Trimming took 3 bases from V and 4 from J, leaving 13 bases between them. Germline V CDR1 and CDR2: MDHEN, SYDVKM. The CDR3 nucleotides are TGTGCCAGCAGTTTCCCAGGGGTCCCTTACAATGAGCAGTTCTTC. Residues: CASSFPGVPYNEQFF.

V and J are TRBV3-1 and TRBJ1-3; TRBD1 might be the D (5 bases). From germline, CDR1 is LGHDT and CDR2 YNNKEL (reference sequence). This CDR3 has 15 residues. V gave up 6 bases and J gave up 8 bases, with 20 bases separating them. The CDR3 DNA follows: TGTGCCAGCAGGCCTGGGAGACGATTAGGGGACACCATATATTTT. Protein: CASRPGRRLGDTIYF.

Ten or more counts support this clonotype. An end of the junction differs from the germline gene, which may be a read error. This chain connects TRBV3-1 to TRBJ1-6; D gene uncertain. This CDR3 spans 12 amino acids. Germline V gene sequence: CDR1 LGHDT, CDR2 YNNKEL (reference sequence). This CDR3 reads CASSQGNSPLHF. CDR3 in DNA: TGTGCCAGCAGTCAAGGGAATTCACCCCTCCACTTT.

This clonotype has at least ten counts. The genes are TRBV6-2 or TRBV6-3 and TRBJ2-3, with 9 bases matching TRBD2. V shed 3 bases, J shed 5 bases, and the junction held 6 bases outside the gene matches. From germline, CDR1 is MNHEY and CDR2 SVGEGT. The CDR3 totals 15 residues. As DNA, the CDR3 is TGTGCCAGCAGTTATGAGCGGGAGGTGGTAGATACGCAGTATTTT. Encoded protein: CASSYEREVVDTQYF.

This clonotype was seen ten or more times. The rearrangement links TRBV12-3 or TRBV12-4 to TRBJ1-4; 7 positions match TRBD1. CDR3 size: 16 residues. The J segment lost 3 bases and the V segment lost 3 bases, leaving 7 bases of the junction unmatched. The CDR3 here is CASSLTGITANEKLFF. In DNA, the CDR3 is TGTGCCAGCAGTTTGACAGGGATCACGGCTAATGAAAAACTGTTTTTT.

This clonotype was picked up many times. This rearrangement joins TRBV28 to TRBJ2-1; 10 bases fit TRBD2. The germline gives CDR1 MDHEN, CDR2 SYDVKM. Trimming cost V 6 bases and J 5 bases; bases outside gene matches: 7. CDR3 length equals 15 residues. The CDR3 sequence: CASSSPSGGNNEQFF. CDR3 coding DNA: TGTGCCAGCAGCTCCCCTAGCGGGGGAAACAATGAGCAGTTCTTC.

This clonotype was observed a few times. The V call is TRBV7-9, the J call TRBJ1-2, with D unresolved. Germline lookup yields CDR1 SEHNR and CDR2 FQNEAQ (reference sequence). V was pared by 1 base and J by 6 bases, with 3 bases between. The CDR3 has 11 amino acids. The CDR3 bases are TGTGCCAGCAGCTTAGGTAATGGCTACACCTTC. Its protein product is CASSLGNGYTF.

This clonotype has ten or more counts. This sequence joins TRBV30 and TRBJ1-5; TRBD1 aligns across 9 bases. Germline V gives CDR1 GTSNPN, CDR2 SVGIG (reference sequence). V lost 7 bases and J lost 6; bases outside the gene matches: 7. CDR3 length: 13 residues. DNA for the CDR3: TGTGCCTTGACGACAGGGGGGAGTCAGCCCCAGCATTTT. Translated, it gives CALTTGGSQPQHF.

In this sample, this clonotype turned up many times. The chain links TRBV12-3 or TRBV12-4 to TRBJ2-7; D perhaps matches TRBD1 (6 bases). The CDR3 length is 14 residues. The V end was cut by 4 bases, the J end by 5 bases, with 15 bases between. DNA of the CDR3: TGTGCCAGCAGTTCGGACTGGACAGTCAACGAGCAGTACTTC. It codes for CASSSDWTVNEQYF.

The chain uses TRBV19 and TRBJ2-7, with D perhaps matching TRBD1 (5 bases). Germline V gene lookup returns CDR1 LNHDA and CDR2 SQIVND (reference sequence). The CDR3 totals 12 residues. Trimming removed 4 bases from V and 5 bases from J, with 9 bases in between. The CDR3 sequence: CASSTGWNEQYF. Here the CDR3 DNA reads TGTGCCAGTAGTACAGGGTGGAACGAGCAGTACTTC.

This clonotype was counted many times. This chain uses TRBV19 with TRBJ1-1, with 8 bases identical to TRBD1. V dropped 2 bases and J dropped 5; count of bases not matched to a gene: 10. The germline CDR1 and CDR2 sequences are LNHDA and SQIVND (reference sequence). The CDR3 spans 16 residues. The CDR3 loop reads CASSIQGAFVRTEAFF. CDR3 nucleotide sequence: TGTGCCAGTAGTATACAGGGGGCGTTTGTAAGGACTGAAGCTTTCTTT.

This clonotype was seen at least ten times. This sequence joins TRBV7-9 and TRBJ2-1; D gene unclear. The CDR3 totals 12 residues. Per the germline V gene, CDR1 is SEHNR and CDR2 is FQNEAQ (reference sequence). V was clipped by 1 base and J by 15 bases, with 13 bases between them. The CDR3 nucleotides read TGTGCCAGCAGCTTAGGGCAGCCCAGTAGGTTCTTC. Its protein is CASSLGQPSRFF.

The chain carries TRBV27 and TRBJ1-5; a weak D match, TRBD1 (5 bases). The CDR3 loop spans 15 amino acids. Germline V CDR1 and CDR2: MNHEY, SMNVEV (reference sequence). The V end lost 3 bases, the J end lost 1 base, and 10 bases lay between the germline ends. The CDR3 nucleotides read TGTGCCAGCAGTTTGTCCAGGGTGAGCAATCAGCCCCAGCATTTT. This translates into CASSLSRVSNQPQHF.

This clonotype was recorded a few times. The chain links TRBV9 to TRBJ2-1, with D uncertain. V shed 0 bases and J shed 4 bases, with 8 bases lying between them. Germline assignment: CDR1 SGDLS and CDR2 YYNGEE. The CDR3 totals 14 residues. CDR3 sequence reads: CASSVESVYNEQFF. Written as DNA, the CDR3 is TGTGCCAGCAGCGTAGAGTCAGTGTACAATGAGCAGTTCTTC.

This clonotype occurred many times. The CDR3 region is CASSPPLEFSSYNEQFF. Here the CDR3 DNA reads TGTGCCAGCTCACCACCCTTAGAGTTTAGCTCCTACAATGAGCAGTTCTTC. This sequence joins TRBV18 and TRBJ2-1; D gene uncertain. Germline values: CDR1 KGHSH, CDR2 LQKENI. V gave up 0 bases and J gave up 0 bases, with 12 bases separating them. The CDR3 runs to 17 residues.

This clonotype was seen a single time. This may be a read error: a much more frequent sequence differs by one nucleotide. The chain joins TRBV28 to TRBJ2-7; weak D call: TRBD2 (6 bases). This CDR3 has 15 amino acids. V shed 4 bases and J shed 5 bases, with 18 bases lying between them. Germline CDR1 MDHEN, CDR2 SYDVKM. DNA for the CDR3: TGTGCCAGCAGTTCCCCCCCGGGCGGAGGGGACGAGCAGTACTTC. Translated, it gives CASSSPPGGGDEQYF.

This clonotype was picked up many times. V gene TRBV30 combines with J gene TRBJ1-3, with D uncertain. The CDR3 runs 15 residues. V lost 2 bases, J lost 0 bases, and 11 bases lay in between. From germline, CDR1 is GTSNPN and CDR2 SVGIG (reference sequence). The CDR3 sequence is CAWSPKGFSGNTIYF. The CDR3, as DNA: TGTGCCTGGAGTCCGAAGGGATTCTCTGGAAACACCATATATTTT.

The genes are TRBV19 and TRBJ2-3, with 8 bases lining up with TRBD2. Trimming cost V 7 bases and J 4 bases; bases outside gene matches: 10. This CDR3 contains 15 residues. CDR1 is LNHDA and CDR2 is SQIVND in the germline V gene (reference sequence). The CDR3 spells CASTEAGVPADTQYF. The DNA of the CDR3 is TGTGCCAGTACCGAAGCGGGAGTCCCCGCAGATACGCAGTATTTT.